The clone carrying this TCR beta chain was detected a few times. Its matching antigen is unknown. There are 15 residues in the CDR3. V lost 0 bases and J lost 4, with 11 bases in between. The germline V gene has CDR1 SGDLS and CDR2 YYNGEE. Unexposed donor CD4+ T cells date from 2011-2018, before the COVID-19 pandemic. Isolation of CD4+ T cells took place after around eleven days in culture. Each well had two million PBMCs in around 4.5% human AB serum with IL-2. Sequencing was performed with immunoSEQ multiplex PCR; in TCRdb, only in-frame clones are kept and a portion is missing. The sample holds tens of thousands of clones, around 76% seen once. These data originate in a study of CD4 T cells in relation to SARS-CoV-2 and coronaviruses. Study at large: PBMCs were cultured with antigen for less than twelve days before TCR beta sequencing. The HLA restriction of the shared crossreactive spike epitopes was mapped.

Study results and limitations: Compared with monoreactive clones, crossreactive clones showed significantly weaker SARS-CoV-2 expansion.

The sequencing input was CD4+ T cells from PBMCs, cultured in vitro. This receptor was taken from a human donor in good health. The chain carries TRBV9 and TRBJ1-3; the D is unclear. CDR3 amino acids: CASSVVWPRGNTIYF. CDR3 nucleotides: TGTGCCAGCAGCGTAGTTTGGCCGCGGGGAAACACCATATATTTT. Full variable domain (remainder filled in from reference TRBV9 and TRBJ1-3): DSGVTQTPKHLITATGQRVTLRCSPRSGDLSVYWYQQSLDQGLQFLIQYYNGEERAKGNILERFSAQQFPDLHSELNLSSLELGDSALYFCASSVVWPRGNTIYFGEGSWLTVV.